The 28 T cell receptor beta chains reported below all come from one sample, sequenced in a study of technical replicates of blood from a few donors. The assay was immunoSEQ multiplex PCR, and TCRdb's table has in-frame clones only and misses some. The sample yields tens of thousands of clones, under 99% seen once. Material for sequencing was T cells isolated from PBMCs. The source is a human donor in good health.

The chain has TRBV4-1 and TRBJ2-7; D might be TRBD2 (6 bases). The length of the CDR3 is 15 residues. With 2 bases removed from V and 1 base from J, the gap between germline ends came to 12 bases. Germline CDR1 MGHRA, CDR2 YSYEKL. The CDR3 bases are TGCGCCAGCAGCCAATGGGGGGAAAGGTCCTACGAGCAGTACTTC. It codes for CASSQWGERSYEQYF.

The genes are TRBV5-4 and TRBJ1-3, with D tentatively TRBD1 (5 bases). V was pared by 2 bases and J by 0 bases, with 15 bases between. CDR1 is SGHNT and CDR2 is YYREEE in the germline V gene (reference sequence). The CDR3 is made up of 17 amino acids. The DNA for the CDR3 is TGTGCCAGCAGCTTAAACCTAGGGGCCCTCTCTGGAAACACCATATATTTT. Amino acid sequence: CASSLNLGALSGNTIYF.

The V and J genes are TRBV4-2 and TRBJ2-3, with no clear D. The CDR3 contains 12 residues. In germline, CDR1 is LGHNA, CDR2 YNFKEQ. Trimming removed 1 base from V and 5 bases from J, with 4 bases in between. CDR3 bases: TGTGCCAGCAGCCAAGCGGGAGATACGCAGTATTTT. It is translated as CASSQAGDTQYF.

The V call is TRBV28, the J call TRBJ1-2; 10 positions agree with TRBD1. This CDR3 is built from 16 residues. Germline V gives CDR1 MDHEN, CDR2 SYDVKM. The J segment lost 8 bases and the V segment lost 2 bases, leaving 11 bases of the junction unmatched. The CDR3 nucleotides are TGTGCCAGCAGTTTAAAGACCGGGACAGGGGCCTTCGGCTACACCTTC. This sequence encodes CASSLKTGTGAFGYTF.

The chain couples TRBV6-1 to TRBJ1-1, with D unresolved. The length of the CDR3 is 14 residues. Germline V gene sequence: CDR1 MNHNS, CDR2 SASEGT. V was pared by 4 bases and J by 3 bases, with 12 bases between. CDR3 amino acids: CASSGGSSYTEAFF. The DNA of the CDR3 is TGTGCCAGCAGTGGAGGGTCTTCCTACACTGAAGCTTTCTTT.

The chain combines TRBV29-1 with TRBJ1-2; D uncertain. The V end was cut by 1 base, the J end by 7 bases, with 13 bases between. The CDR3 runs to 13 residues. CDR1 SQVTM and CDR2 ANQGSEA come from the germline V gene. CDR3 in DNA: TGCAGCGTTGAAGTCGATGGTTTCGGTGGCTACACCTTC. Its protein product is CSVEVDGFGGYTF.

The chain employs TRBV25-1 and TRBJ1-5; D might be TRBD1 (5 bases). With 6 bases removed from V and 5 bases from J, the gap between germline ends came to 17 bases. Germline lookup yields CDR1 MGHDK and CDR2 SYGVNS. The length of the CDR3 is 15 residues. Here the CDR3 reads CASSQAGGMDQPQHF. In DNA, the CDR3 is TGTGCCAGCAGCCAAGCCGGGGGGATGGATCAGCCCCAGCATTTT.

In its sample, this clone was seen once. The chain links TRBV20-1 to TRBJ2-1; D ambiguous. Trimming pared 2 bases from V and 4 bases from J, leaving 3 bases between. Per the germline V gene, CDR1 is DFQATT and CDR2 is SNEGSKA (reference sequence). This CDR3 has 11 amino acids. Here the CDR3 reads CSARLYNEQFF. The CDR3 DNA reads as TGCAGTGCTAGACTTTACAATGAGCAGTTCTTC.

This chain uses TRBV11-2 with TRBJ2-5; perhaps TRBD1 as D (6 bases). The V and J ends lost 4 bases and 4 bases respectively, with 16 bases between them. This CDR3 region has 15 residues. The germline V gene encodes CDR1 SGHAT and CDR2 FQNNGV. The DNA of the CDR3 is TGTGCCAGCAGCTCAGGAGGACAGACAAGAGAGACCCAGTACTTC. It is translated as CASSSGGQTRETQYF. Drawing the rest from reference TRBV11-2 and TRBJ2-5, the complete variable domain is EAGVAQSPRYKIIEKRQSVAFWCNPISGHATLYWYQQILGQGPKLLIQFQNNGVVDDSQLPKDRFSAERLKGVDSTLKIQPAKLEDSAVYLCASSSGGQTRETQYFGPGTRLLVL.

The rearrangement joins TRBV2 to TRBJ1-2, with D unclear. V lost 7 bases, J lost 5 bases, and 8 bases lay in between. This CDR3 has 11 amino acids. The germline V gene has CDR1 SNHLY and CDR2 FYNNEI. For the CDR3, the DNA is TGTGCCAGCAACGGAGGGTATGGCTACACCTTC. It translates to CASNGGYGYTF. Full variable domain (rest looked up from reference TRBV2 and TRBJ1-2): EPEVTQTPSHQVTQMGQEVILRCVPISNHLYFYWYRQILGQKVEFLVSFYNNEISEKSEIFDDQFSVERPDGSNFTLKIRSTKLEDSAMYFCASNGGYGYTFGSGTRLTVV.

The chain has TRBV30 and TRBJ1-2; 8 nucleotides match TRBD1. CDR1 is GTSNPN, CDR2 SVGIG, per germline (reference sequence). V trimming: 0 bases; J trimming: 2 bases; junction bases outside the gene matches: 2. The CDR3 extends over 14 amino acids. The CDR3 is CAWSVTGANYGYTF. The CDR3 DNA is TGTGCCTGGAGTGTGACAGGGGCGAACTATGGCTACACCTTC.

This chain joins TRBV25-1 and TRBJ2-5, with 7 positions matching TRBD2. The CDR3 runs 15 residues. Germline loops: CDR1 MGHDK, CDR2 SYGVNS. V shed 6 bases, J shed 5 bases, and the junction held 12 bases outside the gene matches. The CDR3 DNA follows: TGTGCCAGCAGCCCCATGGGAGGGACGGGGGAGACCCAGTACTTC. It is translated as CASSPMGGTGETQYF.

This clone was seen only once. The V and J genes are TRBV27 and TRBJ2-7; D is perhaps TRBD2 (5 bases). V was cut by 10 bases and J by 3 bases, with 19 bases left in between. CDR1 and CDR2 from the germline V gene are MNHEY and SMNVEV (reference sequence). The CDR3 is 14 amino acids. The CDR3 here is CATRAGMLNYEQYF. CDR3 bases: TGTGCCACAAGGGCCGGGATGCTGAACTACGAGCAGTACTTC.

This chain connects TRBV2 to TRBJ2-5; TRBD2 is a possible D gene (6 bases). V lost 3 bases to trimming and J lost 5 bases, with 13 bases between them. The CDR3 contains 14 residues. Germline loops: CDR1 SNHLY, CDR2 FYNNEI. CDR3 DNA: TGTGCCAGCAGTGACCGAGCGGGTGGGGAGACCCAGTACTTC. Its translation is CASSDRAGGETQYF.

The chain is built from TRBV28 and TRBJ2-7, with D maybe TRBD2 (6 bases). This CDR3 is built from 14 residues. V lost 3 bases to trimming and J lost 4 bases, with 13 bases between them. Germline loops: CDR1 MDHEN, CDR2 SYDVKM. The CDR3: CASSFPEDYYEQYF. CDR3 sequence (DNA): TGTGCCAGCAGTTTTCCCGAGGACTATTACGAGCAGTACTTC.

J is TRBJ2-5 and V is TRBV27, with D unclear. The ends were cut back, 6 bases at V and 1 base at J, with 6 bases in the middle. CDR1 is MNHEY and CDR2 is SMNVEV in the germline V gene (reference sequence). This CDR3 has 12 amino acids. The CDR3 loop is CASRRGQETQYF. For the CDR3, the DNA is TGTGCCAGCAGACGCGGCCAAGAGACCCAGTACTTC.

The chain employs TRBV11-2 and TRBJ1-1, with 8 positions matching TRBD1. V lost 4 bases to trimming and J lost 1 base; unmatched junction nucleotides: 5. The CDR3 extends over 15 amino acids. Looked up from germline, CDR1 is SGHAT and CDR2 is FQNNGV. CDR3 in amino acids: CASSSLTGENTEAFF. CDR3 DNA: TGTGCCAGCAGCTCACTGACAGGGGAGAACACTGAAGCTTTCTTT.

The chain joins TRBV28 to TRBJ1-1; no firm D call. CDR1 and CDR2 (germline): MDHEN, SYDVKM. The CDR3 is 15 residues long. Trimming shortened V by 2 bases and J by 0 bases, and 10 bases separated the two germline ends. The CDR3, as DNA: TGTGCCAGCAGTTTAGTTCGAGCCTTGAACACTGAAGCTTTCTTT. Encoded protein: CASSLVRALNTEAFF.

The chain joins TRBV9 to TRBJ2-7, with 11 nucleotides matching TRBD2. The CDR3 is 15 residues long. Looked up from germline, CDR1 is SGDLS and CDR2 is YYNGEE. V gave up 4 bases and J gave up 1 base; unmatched junction bases: 4. The chain's CDR3 is CASSKGLAASYEQYF. The CDR3 DNA reads as TGTGCCAGCAGCAAGGGACTAGCGGCTTCCTACGAGCAGTACTTC.

The chain couples TRBV5-6 to TRBJ1-2, with a possible D match to TRBD1 (5 bases). The germline gives CDR1 SGHDT, CDR2 YYEEEE. Trimming left V 0 bases short and J 4 bases short, with 7 bases between. This CDR3 comprises 13 residues. CDR3 amino acids: CASSLGDSYGYTF. The CDR3 DNA sequence: TGTGCCAGCAGCTTGGGCGACAGCTATGGCTACACCTTC. Together with reference TRBV5-6 and TRBJ1-2, the CDR3 gives the full variable domain: DAGVTQSPTHLIKTRGQQVTLRCSPKSGHDTVSWYQQALGQGPQFIFQYYEEEERQRGNFPDRFSGHQFPNYSSELNVNALLLGDSALYLCASSLGDSYGYTFGSGTRLTVV.

This sequence joins TRBV11-1 and TRBJ2-4; D not resolved. CDR3 length: 11 amino acids. Per germline, CDR1 SGHAT and CDR2 FQDESV (reference sequence). V gave up 4 bases and J gave up 6 bases, with 4 bases separating them. Written as DNA, the CDR3 is TGTGCCAGCAGCTCCGGAAACATTCAGTACTTC. This translates into CASSSGNIQYF.

This chain joins TRBV2 and TRBJ1-1, with D unresolved. The CDR3 runs 11 residues. From germline, CDR1 is SNHLY and CDR2 FYNNEI. V was cut by 2 bases and J by 10 bases, with 8 bases left in between. CDR3 region: CASSETRGAFF. The DNA of the CDR3 is TGTGCCAGCAGTGAAACGAGAGGAGCTTTCTTT.

The chain carries TRBV6-1 and TRBJ1-3, with D tentatively TRBD1 (6 bases). Between the trimmed V and J ends, which lost 4 bases and 0 bases, there was a span of 16 bases. Germline V gene lookup returns CDR1 MNHNS and CDR2 SASEGT. The CDR3 totals 17 residues. CDR3 sequence: CASSAGQLSYSGNTIYF. For the CDR3, the DNA is TGTGCCAGCAGTGCCGGACAGTTATCCTACTCTGGAAACACCATATATTTT.

The V and J genes are TRBV5-6 and TRBJ1-3, with D maybe TRBD1 (6 bases). Germline V gives CDR1 SGHDT, CDR2 YYEEEE. The length of the CDR3 is 17 residues. V lost 2 bases to trimming and J lost 0 bases, with 15 bases between them. CDR3 loop: CASSFLNKGDSGNTIYF. DNA for the CDR3: TGTGCCAGCAGCTTCTTAAATAAGGGGGACTCTGGAAACACCATATATTTT.

The chain has TRBV29-1 and TRBJ2-5, with D perhaps matching TRBD1 (6 bases). This CDR3 spans 11 amino acids. CDR1 and CDR2 from the germline V gene are SQVTM and ANQGSEA. The DNA for the CDR3 is TGCAGTGGCGGCAGGGGAGAGACCCAGTACTTC. Translating gives CSGGRGETQYF.

V gene TRBV9 combines with J gene TRBJ2-7; 8 positions match TRBD1. The V and J ends lost 3 bases and 6 bases, in that order; junction bases with no gene match: 2. Germline V lookup: CDR1 SGDLS, CDR2 YYNGEE. The CDR3 loop spans 12 amino acids. The DNA for the CDR3 is TGTGCCAGCAGCGCAGACAGGGGCGAGCAGTACTTC. Encoded protein: CASSADRGEQYF.

The rearrangement links TRBV30 to TRBJ2-5, with D perhaps TRBD2 (7 bases). Germline CDR1 GTSNPN, CDR2 SVGIG (reference sequence). Trimming took off 0 bases at V and 5 bases at J, with 13 bases between the two ends. This CDR3 has 14 amino acids. In DNA, the CDR3 is TGTGCCTGGAGTGTGGGGGGGGCCGCGGAGACCCAGTACTTC. Its translation: CAWSVGGAAETQYF.

In this sample, this clone turned up once. The rearrangement uses TRBV7-9 and TRBJ2-3; 8 nucleotides line up with TRBD1. The V and J ends lost 5 bases and 2 bases, in that order; junction bases with no gene match: 15. Per germline, CDR1 SEHNR and CDR2 FQNEAQ (reference sequence). The CDR3 totals 18 residues. The CDR3 loop reads CASSPAAGGTVPTDTQYF. The CDR3 DNA follows: TGTGCCAGCAGCCCGGCGGCAGGGGGCACGGTACCCACAGATACGCAGTATTTT.